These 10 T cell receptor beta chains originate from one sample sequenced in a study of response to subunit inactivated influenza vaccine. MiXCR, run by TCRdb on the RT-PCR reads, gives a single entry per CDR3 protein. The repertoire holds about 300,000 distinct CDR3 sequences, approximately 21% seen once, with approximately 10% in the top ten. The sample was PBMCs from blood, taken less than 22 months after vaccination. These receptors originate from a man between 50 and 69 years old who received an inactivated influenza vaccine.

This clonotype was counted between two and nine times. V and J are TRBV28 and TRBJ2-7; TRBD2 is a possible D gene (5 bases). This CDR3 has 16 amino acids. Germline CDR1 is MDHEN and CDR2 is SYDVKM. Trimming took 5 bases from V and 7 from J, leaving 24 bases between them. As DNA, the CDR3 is TGTGCCAGCAGTCTAGCTGCTTCGGCGGTCGCGCTTGAGCAGTACTTC. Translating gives CASSLAASAVALEQYF.

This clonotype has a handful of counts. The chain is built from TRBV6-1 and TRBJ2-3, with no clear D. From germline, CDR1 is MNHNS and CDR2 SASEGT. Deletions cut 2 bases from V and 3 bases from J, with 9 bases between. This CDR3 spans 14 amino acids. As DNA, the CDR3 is TGTGCCAGCAGTGAACGGTATCGTACAGATACGCAGTATTTT. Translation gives CASSERYRTDTQYF.

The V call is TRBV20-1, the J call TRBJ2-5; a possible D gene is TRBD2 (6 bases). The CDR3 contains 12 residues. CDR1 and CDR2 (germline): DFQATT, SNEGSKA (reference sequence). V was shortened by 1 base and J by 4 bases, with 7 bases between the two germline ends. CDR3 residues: CSARAGVETQYF. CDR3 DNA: TGCAGTGCTAGAGCGGGAGTAGAGACCCAGTACTTC.

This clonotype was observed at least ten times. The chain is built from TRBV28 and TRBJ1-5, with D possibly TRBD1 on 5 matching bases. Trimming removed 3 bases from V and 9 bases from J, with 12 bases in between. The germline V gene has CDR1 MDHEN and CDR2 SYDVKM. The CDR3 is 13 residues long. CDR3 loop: CASSLGVEGPQHF. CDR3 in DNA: TGTGCCAGCAGTTTGGGGGTTGAAGGGCCCCAGCATTTT. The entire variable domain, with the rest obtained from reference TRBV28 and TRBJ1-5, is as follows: DVKVTQSSRYLVKRTGEKVFLECVQDMDHENMFWYRQDPGLGLRLIYFSYDVKMKEKGDIPEGYSVSREKKERFSLILESASTNQTSMYLCASSLGVEGPQHFGDGTRLSIL.

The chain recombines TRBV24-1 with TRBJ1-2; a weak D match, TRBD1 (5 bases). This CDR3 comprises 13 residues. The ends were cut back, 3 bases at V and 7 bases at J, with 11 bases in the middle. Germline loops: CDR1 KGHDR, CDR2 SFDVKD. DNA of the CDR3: TGTGCCACCAGTGATGATCAGGGTTCTGGCTACACCTTC. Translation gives CATSDDQGSGYTF.

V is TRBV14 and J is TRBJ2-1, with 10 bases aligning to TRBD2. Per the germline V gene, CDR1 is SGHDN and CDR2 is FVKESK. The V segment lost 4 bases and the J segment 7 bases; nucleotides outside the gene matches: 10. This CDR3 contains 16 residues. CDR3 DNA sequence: TGTGCCAGCAGCCCCTTGGCTAGCGGGAGAGTGAATGAGCAGTTCTTC. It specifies CASSPLASGRVNEQFF. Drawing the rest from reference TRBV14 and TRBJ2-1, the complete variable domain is EAGVTQFPSHSVIEKGQTVTLRCDPISGHDNLYWYRRVMGKEIKFLLHFVKESKQDESGMPNNRFLAERTGGTYSTLKVQPAELEDSGVYFCASSPLASGRVNEQFFGPGTRLTVL.

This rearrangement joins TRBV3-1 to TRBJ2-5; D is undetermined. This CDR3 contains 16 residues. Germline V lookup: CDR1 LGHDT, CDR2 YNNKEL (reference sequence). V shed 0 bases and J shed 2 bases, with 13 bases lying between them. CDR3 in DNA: TGTGCCAGCAGCCAAGATTGGTTTGGCGGACAAGAGACCCAGTACTTC. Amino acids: CASSQDWFGGQETQYF.

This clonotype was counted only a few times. For the CDR3, the DNA is TGTGCCATCAAAATATCCAGGTCCCGGGGGACAGATACGCAGTATTTT. Translation: CAIKISRSRGTDTQYF. This chain links TRBV10-3 with TRBJ2-3, with D possibly being TRBD2 (6 bases). Trimming removed 7 bases from V and 3 bases from J, with 20 bases in between. This CDR3 spans 16 amino acids. Germline-derived CDR1 and CDR2 are ENHRY and SYGVKD.

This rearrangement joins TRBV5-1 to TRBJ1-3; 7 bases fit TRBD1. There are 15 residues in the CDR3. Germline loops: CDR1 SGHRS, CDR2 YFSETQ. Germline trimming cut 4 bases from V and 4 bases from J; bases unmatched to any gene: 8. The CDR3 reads CASSLTTGEGNTIYF. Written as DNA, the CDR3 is TGCGCCAGCAGCCTTACAACAGGGGAGGGAAACACCATATATTTT.

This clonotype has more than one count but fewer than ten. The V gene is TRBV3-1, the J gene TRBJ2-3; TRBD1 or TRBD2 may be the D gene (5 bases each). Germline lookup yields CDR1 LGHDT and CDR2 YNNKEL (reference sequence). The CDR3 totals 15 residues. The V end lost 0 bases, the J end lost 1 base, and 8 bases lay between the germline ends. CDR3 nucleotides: TGTGCCAGCAGCCAAGATGGGACCCGCACAGATACGCAGTATTTT. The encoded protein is CASSQDGTRTDTQYF.